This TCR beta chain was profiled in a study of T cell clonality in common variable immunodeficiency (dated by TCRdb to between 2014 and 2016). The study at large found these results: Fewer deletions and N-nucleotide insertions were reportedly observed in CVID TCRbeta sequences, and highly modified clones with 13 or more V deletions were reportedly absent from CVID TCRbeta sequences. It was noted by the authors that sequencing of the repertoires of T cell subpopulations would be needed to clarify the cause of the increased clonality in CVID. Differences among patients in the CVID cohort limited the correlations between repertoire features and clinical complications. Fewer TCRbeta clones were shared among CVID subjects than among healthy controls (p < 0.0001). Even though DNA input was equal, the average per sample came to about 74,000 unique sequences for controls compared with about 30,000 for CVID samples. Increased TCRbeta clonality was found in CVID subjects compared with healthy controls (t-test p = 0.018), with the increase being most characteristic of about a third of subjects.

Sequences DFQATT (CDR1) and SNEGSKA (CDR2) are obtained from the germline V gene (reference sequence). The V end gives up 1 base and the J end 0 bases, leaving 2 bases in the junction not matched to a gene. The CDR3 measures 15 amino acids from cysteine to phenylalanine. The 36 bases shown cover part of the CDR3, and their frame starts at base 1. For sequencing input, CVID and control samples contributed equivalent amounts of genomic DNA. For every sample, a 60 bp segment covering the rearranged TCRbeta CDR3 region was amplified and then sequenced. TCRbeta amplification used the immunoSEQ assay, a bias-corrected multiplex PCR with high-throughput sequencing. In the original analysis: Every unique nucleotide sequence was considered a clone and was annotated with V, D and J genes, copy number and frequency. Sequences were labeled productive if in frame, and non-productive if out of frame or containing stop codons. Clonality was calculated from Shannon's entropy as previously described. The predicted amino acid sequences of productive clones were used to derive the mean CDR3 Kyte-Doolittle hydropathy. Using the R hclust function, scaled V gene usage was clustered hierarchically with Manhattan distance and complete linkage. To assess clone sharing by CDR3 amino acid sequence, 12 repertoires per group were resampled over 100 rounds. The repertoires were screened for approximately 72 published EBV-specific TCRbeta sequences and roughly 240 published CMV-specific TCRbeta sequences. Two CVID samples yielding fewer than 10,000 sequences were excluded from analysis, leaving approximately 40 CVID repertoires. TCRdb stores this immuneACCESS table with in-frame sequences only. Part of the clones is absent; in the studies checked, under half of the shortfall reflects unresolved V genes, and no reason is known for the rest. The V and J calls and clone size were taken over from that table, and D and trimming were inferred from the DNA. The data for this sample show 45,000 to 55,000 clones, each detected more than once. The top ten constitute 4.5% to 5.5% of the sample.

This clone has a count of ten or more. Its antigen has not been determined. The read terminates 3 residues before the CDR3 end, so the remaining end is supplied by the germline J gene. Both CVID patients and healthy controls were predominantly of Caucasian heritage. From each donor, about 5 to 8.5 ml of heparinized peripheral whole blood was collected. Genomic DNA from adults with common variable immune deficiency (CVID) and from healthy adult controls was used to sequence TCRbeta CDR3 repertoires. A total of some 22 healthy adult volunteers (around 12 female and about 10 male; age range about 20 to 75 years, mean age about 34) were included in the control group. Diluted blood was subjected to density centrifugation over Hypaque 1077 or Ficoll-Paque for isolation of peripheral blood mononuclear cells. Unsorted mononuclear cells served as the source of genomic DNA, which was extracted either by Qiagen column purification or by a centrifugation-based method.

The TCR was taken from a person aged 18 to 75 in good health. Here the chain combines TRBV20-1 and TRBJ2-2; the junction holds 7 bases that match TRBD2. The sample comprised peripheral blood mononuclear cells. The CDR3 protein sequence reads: CSARVGLTNTGELFF. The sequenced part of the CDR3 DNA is TGCAGTGCTAGAGTGGGACTAACGAACACCGGGGAG.